This T cell receptor (beta chain) derives from a study of blood T cell repertoires in COVID-19. A single count supports this clone. Only in-frame clones appear in the TCRdb table, and some are missing; sequencing was by immunoSEQ multiplex PCR. The repertoire holds roughly 150,000 clones, with about 83% as singletons. Sequences were obtained from peripheral blood. This TCR was recovered from an older woman with COVID-19, enrolled during active disease.

The CDR3 DNA reads as TGTGCCAGCAGAAGGGAGGGCGGGTCAAAAGGGCCCCAGCATTTT. Its translation is CASRREGGSKGPQHF. This chain joins TRBV6-5 and TRBJ1-5, with D uncertain. V was clipped by 6 bases and J by 9 bases, with 21 bases between them. CDR3 length: 15 residues. Germline assignment: CDR1 MNHEY and CDR2 SVGAGI.